Presented here are 5 T cell receptor beta chains from one specimen sequenced in a study of PD-1 blockade in classical Hodgkin lymphoma. All trial patients relapsed after autologous stem cell transplantation. Magnetic negative selection was used to purify CD8+ T cells from thawed PBMCs. Libraries were prepared by immunoSEQ multiplex PCR; TCRdb keeps only in-frame clonotypes and omits some of them. This sample yields about 8,200 clones, of which 86% are seen a single time; 20% to 25% belongs to the top ten. The starting material was CD8+ T cells from blood, obtained at baseline. These receptors were obtained from a human donor with classical Hodgkin lymphoma.

This clone came up once. The chain has TRBV11-2 and TRBJ2-1; D may be TRBD1 (6 bases). The germline gives CDR1 SGHAT, CDR2 FQNNGV. This CDR3 is 17 amino acids long. Trimming took off 0 bases at V and 2 bases at J, with 14 bases between the two ends. The CDR3 protein is CASSLDPAGVTYNEQFF. CDR3 coding DNA: TGTGCCAGCAGCTTAGATCCGGCAGGGGTAACCTACAATGAGCAGTTCTTC.

The rearrangement uses TRBV4-1 and TRBJ1-1, with a tentative D call TRBD1 (6 bases). CDR3 length equals 15 residues. The V end lost 0 bases, the J end lost 3 bases, and 11 bases lay between the germline ends. CDR1 MGHRA and CDR2 YSYEKL come from the germline V gene. CDR3 sequence (DNA): TGCGCCAGCAGCCAAGACCCAGGGGCCTACACTGAAGCTTTCTTT. Protein sequence: CASSQDPGAYTEAFF.

The genes are TRBV7-3 and TRBJ2-3, with TRBD2 as a possible D gene (5 bases). Germline CDR1 and CDR2: SGHTA and FQGTGA. The V end lost 0 bases, the J end lost 1 base, and 5 bases lay between the germline ends. The CDR3 is 14 amino acids. In nucleotides, the CDR3 is TGTGCCAGCAGCTTAACCGGGGGCACAGATACGCAGTATTTT. Translated: CASSLTGGTDTQYF. Combining the CDR3 with reference TRBV7-3 and TRBJ2-3 gives the whole variable domain GAGVSQTPSNKVTEKGKYVELRCDPISGHTALYWYRQSLGQGPEFLIYFQGTGAADDSGLPNDRFFAVRPEGSVSTLKIQRTERGDSAVYLCASSLTGGTDTQYFGPGTRLTVL.

The rearrangement links TRBV29-1 to TRBJ1-1, with D tentatively TRBD1 (6 bases). The CDR3 extends over 15 amino acids. Trimming removed 3 bases at V and 4 bases at J, with 18 bases between. CDR1 and CDR2 (germline): SQVTM, ANQGSEA. In nucleotides, the CDR3 is TGCAGCGTTGACGTCAGAGGGGGAGAGGTCACTGAAGCTTTCTTT. It translates to CSVDVRGGEVTEAFF.

This clone was observed once. The chain recombines TRBV6-5 with TRBJ2-1; the match to TRBD2 covers 7 bases. The junction had 6 bases not matched to a gene; V was cut back by 6 bases and J by 1 base. This CDR3 spans 15 amino acids. Germline V gene data show CDR1 as MNHEY and CDR2 as SVGAGI. CDR3 in amino acids: CASRRTSGSYNEQFF. The CDR3 DNA sequence: TGTGCCAGCAGACGGACTAGTGGGTCCTACAATGAGCAGTTCTTC.